The rows below give T cell receptor beta chains drawn from one sample of a study of blood T cell repertoires in COVID-19. This table comes from immunoSEQ multiplex PCR, and its TCRdb copy is limited to in-frame clones, with some not included. The sample records about 45,000 clones, approximately 90% being singletons. What was sequenced was peripheral blood. The receptors were sampled from a human donor in a cohort sampled during active COVID-19. CDR3s leave out the opening cysteine and the closing phenylalanine or tryptophan. Each record gives: clone size, J gene, V gene, CDR3 protein. A row's size may be missing; if present it is once, few, many or a size class.

>once|TRBJ2-1|TRBV19
ASHGISYNEQF
>.|TRBJ2-5|TRBV29-1
SVESLPGQGETQY
>few|TRBJ1-1|TRBV3-1/TRBV3-2
ASRHHPGQGISTF
>once|TRBJ2-2|TRBV5-4
ASSLEPQITGELF
>.|TRBJ1-3|TRBV9
ASSRTGQFGNTIY
>.|TRBJ2-7|TRBV6-2/TRBV6-3
ASSYSRRAGLGLYEQY
>.|TRBJ2-3|TRBV4-3
ASRETSTADTQY
>.|TRBJ2-1|TRBV5-4
ASNLMNSGGAYEQF
>.|TRBJ1-1|TRBV6-2/TRBV6-3
ASSLTVNTEAF
>.|TRBJ1-1|TRBV6-5
ASSIDRGTTEAF
>few|TRBJ2-5|TRBV20-1
SASPTSGATQETQY
>.|TRBJ1-4|TRBV11-2
ASSLGGVGEKLF
>.|TRBJ2-3|TRBV7-2
ASSFTRTDTQY
>.|TRBJ2-1|TRBV5-4
ASAMQGYNEQF
>.|TRBJ1-5|TRBV28
ASKGGSFRQPQH
>.|TRBJ2-7|TRBV28
ASSVTGYEQY
>.|TRBJ2-5|TRBV28
ASSFQGLQETQY
>.|TRBJ2-1|TRBV4-1
ASSQDRVARQYNEQF
>once|TRBJ1-4|TRBV5-1
ASSLDSLEKLF
>.|TRBJ2-1|TRBV5-1
ASSLSGGALNEQF
>.|TRBJ2-3|TRBV5-4
ASSGRGGAYTTDTQY
>.|TRBJ2-3|TRBV9
ASSGERSSTDTQY
>.|TRBJ1-2|TRBV9
ASSEWRGQGTYGYT
>.|TRBJ1-5|TRBV28
ASRMTGSSNQPQH
>.|TRBJ1-3|TRBV3-1/TRBV3-2
ASSFRQGATSGNTIY
>.|TRBJ1-2|TRBV2
ASNEGYGYT
>once|TRBJ2-1|TRBV11-3
ASSLRGRYNEQF
>.|TRBJ2-7|TRBV5-6
ASSYDSGLAGEISYEQY
>.|TRBJ2-7|TRBV2
ASSSLQGYEQY
>.|TRBJ2-7|TRBV6-1
ASSERWTGNEQY
>once|TRBJ1-5|TRBV6-5
ASTRDYSNQPQH
>.|TRBJ1-2|TRBV18
ASSPTGTGNYGYT
>.|TRBJ1-5|TRBV6-2/TRBV6-3
ASSSGQGAGQPQH
>.|TRBJ1-5|TRBV28
ASRQGARGNQPQH
>.|TRBJ1-1|TRBV5-4
ASSTVPGAGTEAF
>.|TRBJ2-2|TRBV7-9
ASNYPALSGTGELF
>.|TRBJ1-1|TRBV6-6
ASSAGTVDTEAF
>.|TRBJ2-1|TRBV28
ASSLLAGGKNEQF
>once|TRBJ1-6|TRBV4-3
ASSQVYWRNNSPLH
>.|TRBJ1-5|TRBV2
ASSEAASNSNQPQH
>.|TRBJ2-7|TRBV9
ASSSAGEQY
>.|TRBJ2-3|TRBV18
ASSKRENVNTQY
>.|TRBJ2-2|TRBV10-2
ASSPGTSGEWRTGELF
>.|TRBJ2-7|TRBV18
ASSRKALGFSYEQY
>.|TRBJ2-5|TRBV28
ASRPGLIQETQY
>.|TRBJ1-3|TRBV2
ARSGAGNTIY
>once|TRBJ2-7|TRBV3-1/TRBV3-2
ASGGNEQY
>.|TRBJ2-1|TRBV11-2
ASSTRLAGFDEQF
>.|TRBJ1-1|TRBV5-1
ASSLVQVGRAGAEAF